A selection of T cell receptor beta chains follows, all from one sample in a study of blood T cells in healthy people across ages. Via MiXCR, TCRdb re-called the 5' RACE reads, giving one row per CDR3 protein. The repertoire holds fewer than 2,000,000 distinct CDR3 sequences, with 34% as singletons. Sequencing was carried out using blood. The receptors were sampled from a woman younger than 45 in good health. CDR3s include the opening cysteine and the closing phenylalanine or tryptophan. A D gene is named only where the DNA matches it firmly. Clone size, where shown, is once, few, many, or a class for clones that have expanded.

CDR3 protein: CASSWLAGAFGEQFF; CDR3 DNA: TGTGCCAGCAGCTGGTTAGCGGGGGCCTTCGGTGAGCAGTTCTTC; V gene: TRBV7-3; clone size: .; CDR3 length: 15; D gene: TRBD2; J gene: TRBJ2-1
CDR3 protein: CASSVASGGDLGYNEQFF; CDR3 DNA: TGTGCCAGCAGCGTAGCCTCGGGAGGAGATTTAGGGTACAATGAGCAGTTCTTC; V gene: TRBV9; clone size: .; CDR3 length: 18; D gene: TRBD2; J gene: TRBJ2-1
CDR3 protein: CASSLIQGDSPLHF; CDR3 DNA: TGTGCCAGCAGCTTAATACAGGGGGACTCACCCCTCCACTTT; V gene: TRBV7-9; clone size: few; CDR3 length: 14; D gene: TRBD1; J gene: TRBJ1-6
CDR3 protein: CASSLTGHRNYEQYF; CDR3 DNA: TGTGCCAGCAGTTTAACGGGACACCGGAACTACGAGCAGTACTTC; V gene: TRBV27; clone size: .; CDR3 length: 15; D gene: .; J gene: TRBJ2-7
CDR3 protein: CASSPTGHQETQYF; CDR3 DNA: TGTGCCAGCAGCCCAACGGGACATCAAGAGACCCAGTACTTC; V gene: TRBV11-2; clone size: .; CDR3 length: 14; D gene: .; J gene: TRBJ2-5
CDR3 protein: CSVPRTSGSGANVLTF; CDR3 DNA: TGCAGCGTTCCTAGGACTAGCGGCTCTGGGGCCAACGTCCTGACTTTC; V gene: TRBV29-1; clone size: .; CDR3 length: 16; D gene: TRBD2; J gene: TRBJ2-6
CDR3 protein: CASSLTGQGKNEQYF; CDR3 DNA: TGTGCCAGCAGTTTAACAGGACAGGGAAAGAACGAGCAGTACTTC; V gene: TRBV12-3/TRBV12-4; clone size: few; CDR3 length: 15; D gene: TRBD1; J gene: TRBJ2-7
CDR3 protein: CANSARTGRSGANVLTF; CDR3 DNA: TGTGCCAACAGCGCTAGGACAGGGCGATCGGGGGCCAACGTCCTGACTTTC; V gene: TRBV9; clone size: .; CDR3 length: 17; D gene: TRBD1; J gene: TRBJ2-6
CDR3 protein: CASRRTDYGYTF; CDR3 DNA: TGTGCCAGCAGGAGGACAGACTATGGCTACACCTTC; V gene: TRBV7-9; clone size: many; CDR3 length: 12; D gene: .; J gene: TRBJ1-2
CDR3 protein: CASSTAGAGDTEAFF; CDR3 DNA: TGTGCCAGCAGTACCGCAGGAGCCGGGGACACTGAAGCTTTCTTT; V gene: TRBV6-2/TRBV6-3; clone size: .; CDR3 length: 15; D gene: .; J gene: TRBJ1-1